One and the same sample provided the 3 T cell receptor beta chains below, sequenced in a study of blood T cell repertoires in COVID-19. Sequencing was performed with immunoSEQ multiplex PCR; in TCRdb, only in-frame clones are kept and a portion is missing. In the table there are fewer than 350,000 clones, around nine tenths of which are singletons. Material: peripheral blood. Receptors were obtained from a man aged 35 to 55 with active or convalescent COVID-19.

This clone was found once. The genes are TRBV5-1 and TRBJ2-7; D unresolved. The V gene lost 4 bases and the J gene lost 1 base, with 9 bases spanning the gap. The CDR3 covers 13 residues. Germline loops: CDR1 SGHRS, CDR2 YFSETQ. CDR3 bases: TGCGCCAGCAGCCGCTATCCTTCCTACGAGCAGTACTTC. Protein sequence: CASSRYPSYEQYF.

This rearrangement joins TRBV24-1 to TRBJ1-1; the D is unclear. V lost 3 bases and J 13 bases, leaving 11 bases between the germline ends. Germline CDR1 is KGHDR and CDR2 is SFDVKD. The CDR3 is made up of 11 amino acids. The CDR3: CATSDHGIDFF. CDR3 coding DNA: TGTGCCACCAGTGATCACGGGATCGATTTCTTT.

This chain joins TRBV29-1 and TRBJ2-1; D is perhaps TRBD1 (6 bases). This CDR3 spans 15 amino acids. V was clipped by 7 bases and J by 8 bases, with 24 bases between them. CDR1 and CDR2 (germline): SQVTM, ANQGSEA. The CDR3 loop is CSAPLGTPRGDEQFF. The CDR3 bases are TGCAGCGCCCCGCTGGGGACACCTCGGGGCGATGAGCAGTTCTTC.